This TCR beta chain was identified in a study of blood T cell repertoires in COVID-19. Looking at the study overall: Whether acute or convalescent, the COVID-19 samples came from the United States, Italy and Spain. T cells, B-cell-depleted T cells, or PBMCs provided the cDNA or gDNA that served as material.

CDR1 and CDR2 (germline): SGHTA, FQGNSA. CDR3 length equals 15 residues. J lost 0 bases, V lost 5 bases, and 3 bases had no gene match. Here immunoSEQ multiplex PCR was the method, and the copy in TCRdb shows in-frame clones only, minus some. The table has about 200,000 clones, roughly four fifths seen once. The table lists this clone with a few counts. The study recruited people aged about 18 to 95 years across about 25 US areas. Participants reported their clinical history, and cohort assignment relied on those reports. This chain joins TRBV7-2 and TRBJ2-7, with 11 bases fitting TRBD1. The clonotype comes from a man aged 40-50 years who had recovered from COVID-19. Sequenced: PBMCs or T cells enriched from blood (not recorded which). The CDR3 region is CASSRGTGGSYEQYF. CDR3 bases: TGTGCCAGCAGCCGTGGGACAGGGGGCTCCTACGAGCAGTACTTC.